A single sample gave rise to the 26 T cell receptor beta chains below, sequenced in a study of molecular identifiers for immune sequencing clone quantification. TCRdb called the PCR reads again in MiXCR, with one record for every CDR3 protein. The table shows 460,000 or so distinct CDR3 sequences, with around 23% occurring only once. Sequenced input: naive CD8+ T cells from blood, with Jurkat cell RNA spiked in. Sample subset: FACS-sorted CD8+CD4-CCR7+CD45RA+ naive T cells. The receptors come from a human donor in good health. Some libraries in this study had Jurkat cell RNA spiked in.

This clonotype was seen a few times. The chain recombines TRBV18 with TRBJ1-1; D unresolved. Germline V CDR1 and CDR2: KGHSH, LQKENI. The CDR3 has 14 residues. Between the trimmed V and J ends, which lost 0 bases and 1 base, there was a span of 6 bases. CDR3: CASSPPVGNTEAFF. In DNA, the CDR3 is TGTGCCAGCTCACCACCTGTAGGGAACACTGAAGCTTTCTTT.

The CDR3 spells CASSLVGGPGELFF. DNA for the CDR3: TGTGCCAGCAGTTTAGTGGGGGGCCCCGGGGAGCTGTTTTTT. The V and J genes are TRBV12-3 or TRBV12-4 and TRBJ2-2; perhaps D is TRBD1 or TRBD2 (6 bases each). This CDR3 spans 14 amino acids. The V and J ends lost 1 base and 6 bases respectively, with 9 bases between them.

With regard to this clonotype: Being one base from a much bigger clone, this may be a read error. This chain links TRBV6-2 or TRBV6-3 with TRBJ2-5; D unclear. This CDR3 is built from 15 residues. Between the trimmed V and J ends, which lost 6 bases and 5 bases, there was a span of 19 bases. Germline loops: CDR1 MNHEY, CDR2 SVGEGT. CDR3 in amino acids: CASSETWSGRETQYF. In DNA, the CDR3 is TGTGCCAGCAGCGAAACGTGGTCCGGACGGGAGACCCAGTACTTC.

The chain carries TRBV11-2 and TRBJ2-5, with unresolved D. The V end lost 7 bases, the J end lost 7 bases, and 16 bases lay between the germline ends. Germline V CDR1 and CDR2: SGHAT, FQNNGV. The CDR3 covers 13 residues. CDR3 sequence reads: CASTTPQLPTQYF. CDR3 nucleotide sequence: TGTGCCAGCACCACGCCCCAGCTTCCGACCCAGTACTTC.

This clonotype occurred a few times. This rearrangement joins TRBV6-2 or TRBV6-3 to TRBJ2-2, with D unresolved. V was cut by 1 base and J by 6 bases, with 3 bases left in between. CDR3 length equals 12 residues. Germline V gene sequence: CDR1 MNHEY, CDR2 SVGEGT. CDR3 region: CASSYYAGELFF. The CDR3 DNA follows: TGTGCCAGCAGTTACTATGCCGGGGAGCTGTTTTTT.

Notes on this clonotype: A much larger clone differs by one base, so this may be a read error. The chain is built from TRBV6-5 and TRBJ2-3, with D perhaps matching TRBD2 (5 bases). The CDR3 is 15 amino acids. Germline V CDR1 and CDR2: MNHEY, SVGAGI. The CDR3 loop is CAGSTHGGITDTQYF. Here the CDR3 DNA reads TGTGCCGGCAGCACGCATGGAGGTATCACAGATACGCAGTATTTT.

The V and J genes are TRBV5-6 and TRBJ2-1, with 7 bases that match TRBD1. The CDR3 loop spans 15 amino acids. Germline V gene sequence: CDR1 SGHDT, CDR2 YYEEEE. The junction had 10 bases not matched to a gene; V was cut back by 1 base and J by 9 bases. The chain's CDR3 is CASSLRQGWDSEQFF. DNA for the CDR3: TGTGCCAGCAGCTTGAGGCAGGGATGGGACAGTGAGCAGTTCTTC.

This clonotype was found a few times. The CDR3 nucleotides are TGCAGCGTTGAAGAGGTTACATCTCCCTACGAGCAGTACTTC. It is translated as CSVEEVTSPYEQYF. This chain links TRBV29-1 with TRBJ2-7; D is ambiguous. From germline, CDR1 is SQVTM and CDR2 ANQGSEA. V lost 0 bases and J lost 2, with 11 bases in between. This CDR3 has 14 residues.

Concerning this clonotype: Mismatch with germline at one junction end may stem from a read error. CDR3 residues: CAGSLGTTDTQYF. CDR3 in DNA: TGTGCCGGCAGTTTAGGGACCACAGATACGCAGTATTTT. V is TRBV12-3 or TRBV12-4 and J is TRBJ2-3; D may be TRBD1 or TRBD2 (5 bases each). The CDR3 spans 13 residues.

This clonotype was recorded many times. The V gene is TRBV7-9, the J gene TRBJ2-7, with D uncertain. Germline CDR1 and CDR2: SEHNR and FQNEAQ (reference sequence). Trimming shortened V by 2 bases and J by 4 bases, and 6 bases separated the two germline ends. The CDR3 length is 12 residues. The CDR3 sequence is CASSLRSYEQYF. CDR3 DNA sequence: TGTGCCAGCAGCTTACGAAGTTACGAGCAGTACTTC.

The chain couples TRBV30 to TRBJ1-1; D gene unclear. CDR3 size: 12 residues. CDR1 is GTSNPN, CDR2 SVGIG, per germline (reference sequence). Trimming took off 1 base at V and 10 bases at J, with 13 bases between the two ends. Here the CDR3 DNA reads TGTGCCTGGAGTGGGTTACGGGCGGGAGCTTTCTTT. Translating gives CAWSGLRAGAFF.

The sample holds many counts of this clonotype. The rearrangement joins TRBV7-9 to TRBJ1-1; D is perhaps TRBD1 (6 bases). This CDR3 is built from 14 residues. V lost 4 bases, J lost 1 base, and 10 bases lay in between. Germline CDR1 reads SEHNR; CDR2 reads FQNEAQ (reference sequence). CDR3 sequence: CASSSRQENTEAFF. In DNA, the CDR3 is TGTGCCAGCAGCTCGAGACAGGAGAACACTGAAGCTTTCTTT.

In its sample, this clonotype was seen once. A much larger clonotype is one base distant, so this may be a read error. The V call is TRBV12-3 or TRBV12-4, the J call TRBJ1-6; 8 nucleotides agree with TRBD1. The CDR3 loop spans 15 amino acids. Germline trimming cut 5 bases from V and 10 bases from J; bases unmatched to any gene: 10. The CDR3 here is CASSPGQGIASPLHF. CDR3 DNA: TGTGCCAGCAGTCCTGGACAGGGCATAGCGTCACCCCTCCACTTT.

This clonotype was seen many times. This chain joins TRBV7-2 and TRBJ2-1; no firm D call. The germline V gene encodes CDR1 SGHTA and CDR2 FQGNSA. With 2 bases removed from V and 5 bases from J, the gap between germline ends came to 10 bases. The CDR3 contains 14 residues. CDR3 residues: CASSLWLTDNEQFF. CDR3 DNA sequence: TGTGCCAGCAGCTTATGGTTAACAGACAATGAGCAGTTCTTC.

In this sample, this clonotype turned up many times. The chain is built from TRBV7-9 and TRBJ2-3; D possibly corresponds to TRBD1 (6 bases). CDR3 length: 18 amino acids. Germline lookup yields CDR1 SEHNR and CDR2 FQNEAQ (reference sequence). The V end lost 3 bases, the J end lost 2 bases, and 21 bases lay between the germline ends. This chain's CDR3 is CASSLPPSGHSSTDTQYF. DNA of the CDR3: TGTGCCAGCAGCTTGCCCCCGTCGGGACACTCATCCACAGATACGCAGTATTTT.

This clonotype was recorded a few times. For the CDR3, the DNA is TGCAGTGCTAGCGTTAGCGGGGGGACTTACAATGAGCAGTTCTTC. Translation: CSASVSGGTYNEQFF. This sequence joins TRBV20-1 and TRBJ2-1, with TRBD2 identical over 10 bases. The CDR3 contains 15 residues. The V segment lost 3 bases and the J segment 4 bases; nucleotides outside the gene matches: 6. The germline V gene encodes CDR1 DFQATT and CDR2 SNEGSKA (reference sequence).

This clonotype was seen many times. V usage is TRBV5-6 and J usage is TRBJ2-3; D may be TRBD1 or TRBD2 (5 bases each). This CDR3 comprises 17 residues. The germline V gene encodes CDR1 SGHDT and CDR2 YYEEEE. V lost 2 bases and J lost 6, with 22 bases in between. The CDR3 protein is CASSFKSREKFMDTQYF. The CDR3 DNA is TGTGCCAGCAGCTTTAAAAGCAGGGAGAAATTCATGGATACGCAGTATTTT. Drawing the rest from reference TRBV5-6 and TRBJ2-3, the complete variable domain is DAGVTQSPTHLIKTRGQQVTLRCSPKSGHDTVSWYQQALGQGPQFIFQYYEEEERQRGNFPDRFSGHQFPNYSSELNVNALLLGDSALYLCASSFKSREKFMDTQYFGPGTRLTVL.

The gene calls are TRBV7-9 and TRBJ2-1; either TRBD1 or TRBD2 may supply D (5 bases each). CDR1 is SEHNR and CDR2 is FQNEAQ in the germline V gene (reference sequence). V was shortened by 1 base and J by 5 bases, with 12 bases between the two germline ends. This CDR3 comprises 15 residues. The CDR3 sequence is CASSLGGTEHNEQFF. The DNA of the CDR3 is TGTGCCAGCAGCTTAGGAGGGACCGAGCACAATGAGCAGTTCTTC. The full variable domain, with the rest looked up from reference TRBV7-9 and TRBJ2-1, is DTGVSQNPRHKITKRGQNVTFRCDPISEHNRLYWYRQTLGQGPEFLTYFQNEAQLEKSRLLSDRFSAERPKGSFSTLEIQRTEQGDSAMYLCASSLGGTEHNEQFFGPGTRLTVL.

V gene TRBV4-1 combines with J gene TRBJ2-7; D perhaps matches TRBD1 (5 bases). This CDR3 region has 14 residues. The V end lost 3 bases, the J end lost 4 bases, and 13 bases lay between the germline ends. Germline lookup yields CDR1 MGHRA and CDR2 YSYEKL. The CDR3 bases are TGCGCCAGCAGCCAGAAGATGACAGCATACGAGCAGTACTTC. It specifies CASSQKMTAYEQYF.

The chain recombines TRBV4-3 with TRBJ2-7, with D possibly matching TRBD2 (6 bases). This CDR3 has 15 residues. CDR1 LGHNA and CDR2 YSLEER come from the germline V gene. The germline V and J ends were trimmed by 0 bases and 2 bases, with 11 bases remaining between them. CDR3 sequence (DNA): TGCGCCAGCAGCCAAGATCCTAGCGAGCCCTACGAGCAGTACTTC. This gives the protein CASSQDPSEPYEQYF.

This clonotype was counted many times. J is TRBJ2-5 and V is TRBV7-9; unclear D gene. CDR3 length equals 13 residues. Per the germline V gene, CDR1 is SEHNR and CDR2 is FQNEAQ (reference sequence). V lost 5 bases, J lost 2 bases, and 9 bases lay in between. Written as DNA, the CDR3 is TGTGCCAGCAGCCCGGTGGTACAAGAGACCCAGTACTTC. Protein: CASSPVVQETQYF.

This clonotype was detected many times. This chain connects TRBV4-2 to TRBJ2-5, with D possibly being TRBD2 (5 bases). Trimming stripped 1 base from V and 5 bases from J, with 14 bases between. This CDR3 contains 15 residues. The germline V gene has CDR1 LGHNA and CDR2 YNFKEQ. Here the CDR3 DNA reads TGTGCCAGCAGCCAAGTGGAGGTCCCGGGGGAGACCCAGTACTTC. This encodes CASSQVEVPGETQYF.

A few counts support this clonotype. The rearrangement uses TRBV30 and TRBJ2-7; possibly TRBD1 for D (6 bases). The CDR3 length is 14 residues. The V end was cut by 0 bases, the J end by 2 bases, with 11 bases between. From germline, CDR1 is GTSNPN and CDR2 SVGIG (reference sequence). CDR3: CAWSVPRGPYEQYF. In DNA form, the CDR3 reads TGTGCCTGGAGTGTACCCAGGGGTCCCTACGAGCAGTACTTC.

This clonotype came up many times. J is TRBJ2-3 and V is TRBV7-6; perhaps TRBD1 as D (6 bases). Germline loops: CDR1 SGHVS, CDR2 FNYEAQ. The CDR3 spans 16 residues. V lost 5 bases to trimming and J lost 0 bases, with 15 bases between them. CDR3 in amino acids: CASSPRPGDSTDTQYF. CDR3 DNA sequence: TGTGCCAGCAGCCCTCGTCCAGGGGATAGCACAGATACGCAGTATTTT.

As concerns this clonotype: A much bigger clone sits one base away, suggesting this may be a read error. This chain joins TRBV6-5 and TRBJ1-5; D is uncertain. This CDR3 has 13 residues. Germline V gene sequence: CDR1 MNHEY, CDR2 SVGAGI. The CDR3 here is CAGSYGPSGPQHF. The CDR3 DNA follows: TGTGCCGGCAGTTACGGACCGAGCGGGCCCCAGCATTTT.

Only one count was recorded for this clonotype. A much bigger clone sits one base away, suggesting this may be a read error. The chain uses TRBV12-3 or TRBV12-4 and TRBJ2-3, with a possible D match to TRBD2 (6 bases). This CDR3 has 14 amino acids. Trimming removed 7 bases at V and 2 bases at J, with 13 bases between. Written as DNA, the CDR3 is TGTGCCAGCAACCTAGCGAGGCACACAGATACGCAGTATTTT. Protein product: CASNLARHTDTQYF.